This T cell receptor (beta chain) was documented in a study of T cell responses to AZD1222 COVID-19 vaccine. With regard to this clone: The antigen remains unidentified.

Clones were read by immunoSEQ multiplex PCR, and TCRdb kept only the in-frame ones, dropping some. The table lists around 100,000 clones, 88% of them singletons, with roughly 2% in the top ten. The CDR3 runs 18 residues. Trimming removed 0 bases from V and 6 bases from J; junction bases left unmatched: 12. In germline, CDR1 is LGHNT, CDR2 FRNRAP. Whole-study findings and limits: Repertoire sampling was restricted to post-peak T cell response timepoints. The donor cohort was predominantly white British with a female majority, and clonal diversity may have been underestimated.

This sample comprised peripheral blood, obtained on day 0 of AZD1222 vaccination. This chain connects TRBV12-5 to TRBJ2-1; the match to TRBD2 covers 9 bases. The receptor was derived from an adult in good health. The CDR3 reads CASGLVGVSGGKFNEQFF. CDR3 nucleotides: TGTGCTAGTGGTTTGGTAGGGGTTAGCGGGGGCAAGTTCAATGAGCAGTTCTTC.